This entry is about one T cell receptor beta chain. Its antigen is still unknown. This entry belongs to a study of cytomegalovirus exposure and HLA in healthy donors. Points from the study as a whole: Across all donors, roughly uniform sequencing depth was an assumption of the presence/absence analyses. Exclusion applied to some V segments, including TRBV6-2 and TRBV6-3, as they were indistinguishable. When a later analysis compared HLA-associated TCR beta chains with equally common others, the HLA-associated chains turned out to be more clonally expanded and to have lower generation probabilities.

Primers included in the PCR were 60 Vbeta and 13 Jbeta primers. In the original analysis: In a later analysis, 80 million to 100 million unique TCR beta chains included roughly 11 million shared by two or more donors. Sequencing was performed with immunoSEQ multiplex PCR; in TCRdb, only in-frame clones are kept and a portion is missing. V, J and clone size are those of that table, while D and trimming were read from the DNA. The data hold some 130,000 clones, with approximately 78% observed a single time. V was pared by 5 bases and J by 5 bases, with 25 bases between. This CDR3 comprises 17 residues. Germline CDR1 reads LNHDA; CDR2 reads SQIVND (reference sequence).

The V and J genes are TRBV19 and TRBJ2-7; D is perhaps TRBD1 (6 bases). Input material: PBMCs. This sequence originates from a woman aged 40 to 55 in good health and CMV-seropositive. The CDR3 DNA is TGTGCCAGTAGTTTCGCAGGGGACCTATCCCCAAAAGACGAGCAGTACTTC. This codes for CASSFAGDLSPKDEQYF. Full variable domain (missing parts from reference TRBV19 and TRBJ2-7): DGGITQSPKYLFRKEGQNVTLSCEQNLNHDAMYWYRQDPGQGLRLIYYSQIVNDFQKGDIAEGYSVSREKKESFPLTVTSAQKNPTAFYLCASSFAGDLSPKDEQYFGPGTRLTVT.